The 10 T cell receptor beta chains presented below share a single source sample, sequenced in a study of control samples from healthy donors and cancer patients. Sequencing used immunoSEQ multiplex PCR; TCRdb keeps in-frame clones, though not all of them. Of about 110,000 clones listed, approximately 82% are singletons. Sequenced material: blood. The receptors come from a man between 18 and 29 years old in good health.

This chain uses TRBV18 with TRBJ1-1; D is perhaps TRBD1 (6 bases). V gave up 0 bases and J gave up 5 bases, with 19 bases separating them. The CDR3 contains 17 residues. CDR1 is KGHSH, CDR2 LQKENI, per germline. The DNA of the CDR3 is TGTGCCAGCTCACCACCGATCTTAGGCAGGGGTATAACTGAAGCTTTCTTT. Amino acid sequence: CASSPPILGRGITEAFF.

This chain links TRBV10-1 with TRBJ2-7; 9 nucleotides agree with TRBD1. V lost 4 bases and J lost 1; bases outside the gene matches: 2. The CDR3 is 14 residues long. From germline, CDR1 is WNHNN and CDR2 SYGVQD (reference sequence). As DNA, the CDR3 is TGCGCCAGCAGTGGGGACAGGGTATCCTACGAGCAGTACTTC. Residues: CASSGDRVSYEQYF.

The genes are TRBV3-1 (or the pseudogene TRBV3-2) and TRBJ2-7; the D gene is possibly TRBD1 (5 bases). From germline, CDR1 is LGHDT and CDR2 YNNKEL (reference sequence). Trimming removed 4 bases at V and 2 bases at J, with 15 bases between. CDR3 size: 15 residues. The CDR3 nucleotides read TGTGCCAGCAGCCGTGGGGCAGGGAATCCCTACGAGCAGTACTTC. This codes for CASSRGAGNPYEQYF.

V is TRBV7-8 and J is TRBJ2-4; maybe TRBD1 (6 bases). CDR3 length: 16 amino acids. Trimming removed 5 bases at V and 3 bases at J, with 17 bases between. The germline gives CDR1 SGHVS, CDR2 FQNEAQ. The CDR3 DNA reads TGTGCCAGCAGCCTACTACAGGGTGGCGACAAAAACATTCAGTACTTC. Its translation is CASSLLQGGDKNIQYF. Using reference TRBV7-8 and TRBJ2-4 for the parts outside the CDR3, the full variable domain is GAGVSQSPRYKVAKRGQDVALRCDPISGHVSLFWYQQALGQGPEFLTYFQNEAQLDKSGLPSDRFFAERPEGSVSTLKIQRTQQEDSAVYLCASSLLQGGDKNIQYFGAGTRLSVL.

The rearrangement uses TRBV21-1 and TRBJ2-7; the tabulated D call, TRBD1, remains unverified against the DNA. TRBV21-1 is a documented pseudogene. This CDR3 contains 15 residues. This CDR3 reads CASSKAGQISYEQYV. DNA for the CDR3: TGTGCCAGCAGCAAAGCGGGCCAGATCTCCTACGAGCAGTACGTC.

V gene TRBV24-1 combines with J gene TRBJ1-1, with no clear D. This CDR3 comprises 13 residues. V shed 4 bases and J shed 5 bases, with 10 bases lying between them. In germline, CDR1 is KGHDR, CDR2 SFDVKD. Here the CDR3 reads CATSEQPGTEAFF. Here the CDR3 DNA reads TGTGCCACCAGTGAGCAACCGGGGACTGAAGCTTTCTTT.

This clone turned up a few times. CDR3 in DNA: TGCGCCAGCAGCTTGGAACAGGATCAGCCCCAGCATTTT. Amino acids: CASSLEQDQPQHF. J is TRBJ1-5 and V is TRBV5-1, with D perhaps TRBD1 (5 bases). Germline V gene sequence: CDR1 SGHRS, CDR2 YFSETQ. The CDR3 has 13 amino acids. The V end was cut by 0 bases, the J end by 5 bases, with 6 bases between.

This CDR3 reads CASSWTTANYGYTF. The CDR3 DNA reads TGTGCCAGCAGCTGGACGACAGCTAACTATGGCTACACCTTC. V usage is TRBV5-5 and J usage is TRBJ1-2; possibly TRBD1 for D (5 bases). The CDR3 is 14 amino acids. V lost 3 bases and J lost 0, with 9 bases in between. Looked up from germline, CDR1 is SGHKS and CDR2 is YYEKEE (reference sequence).

A note on this clone: The same CDR3 can be traced to other DNA sequences in this sample. J is TRBJ1-1 and V is TRBV5-1, with TRBD1 matching over 8 bases. Trimming cost V 2 bases and J 5 bases; bases outside gene matches: 5. Germline loops: CDR1 SGHRS, CDR2 YFSETQ. The CDR3 extends over 14 amino acids. CDR3 sequence: CASSLTGGRTEAFF. CDR3 coding DNA: TGCGCCAGCAGCTTAACAGGGGGGAGGACTGAAGCTTTCTTT. The variable domain in full, with the rest retrieved from reference TRBV5-1 and TRBJ1-1, is KAGVTQTPRYLIKTRGQQVTLSCSPISGHRSVSWYQQTPGQGLQFLFEYFSETQRNKGNFPGRFSGRQFSNSRSEMNVSTLELGDSALYLCASSLTGGRTEAFFGQGTRLTVV.

The chain employs TRBV10-3 and TRBJ2-1, with 12 bases matching TRBD2. This CDR3 contains 14 residues. The trim removed 6 bases at V and 9 bases at J, leaving 6 bases unmatched. CDR1 is ENHRY, CDR2 SYGVKD, per germline. The CDR3 coding sequence is TGTGCCATCAGAACTAGCGGGGGGCCGGGTGAGCAGTTCTTC. Protein sequence: CAIRTSGGPGEQFF.